The TCR beta chain described here comes from a study of OX40 agonist ivuxolimab in advanced cancers. As for this clone: Its antigen is undetermined.

Points from the study as a whole: Within 6 weeks, CD4+ and CD8+ blood T cells expanded clonally at 0.1 to 3.0 mg/kg. Partial responders receiving 0.1-3.0 mg/kg showed among the lowest clonal expansion.

Assay used: immunoSEQ multiplex PCR; TCRdb lists only in-frame clones, some missing. Of approximately 76,000 clones in the sample, 65% to 90% were seen once. At baseline, cycle 4 day 1, and cycle 7 day 1, blood was sampled. Material: CD4+ or CD8+ T cells sorted from blood, obtained in a trial of the OX40 agonist ivuxolimab. The sequence came from an adult with an advanced solid tumor such as melanoma, head and neck, liver or kidney cancer.

The CDR3 coding sequence is TGCAGCGTTGAAGAGCAGGTGACAGAGACCCAGTACTTC. As protein: CSVEEQVTETQYF. The chain recombines TRBV29-1 with TRBJ2-5; D unclear. Germline values: CDR1 SQVTM, CDR2 ANQGSEA. Trimming left V 0 bases short and J 4 bases short, with 9 bases between. The CDR3 sequence is 13 residues long.